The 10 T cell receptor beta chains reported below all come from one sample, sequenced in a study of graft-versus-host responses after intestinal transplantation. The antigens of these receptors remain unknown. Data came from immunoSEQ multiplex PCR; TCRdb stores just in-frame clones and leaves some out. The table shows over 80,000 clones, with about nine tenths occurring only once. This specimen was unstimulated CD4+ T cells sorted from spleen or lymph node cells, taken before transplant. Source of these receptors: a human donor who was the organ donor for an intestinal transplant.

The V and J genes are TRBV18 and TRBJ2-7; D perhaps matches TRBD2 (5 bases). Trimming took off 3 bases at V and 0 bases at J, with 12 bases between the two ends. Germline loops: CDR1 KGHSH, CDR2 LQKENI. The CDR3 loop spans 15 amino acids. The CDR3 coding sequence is TGTGCCAGCTCACCCTTATCCGGGATCTCCTACGAGCAGTACTTC. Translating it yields CASSPLSGISYEQYF.

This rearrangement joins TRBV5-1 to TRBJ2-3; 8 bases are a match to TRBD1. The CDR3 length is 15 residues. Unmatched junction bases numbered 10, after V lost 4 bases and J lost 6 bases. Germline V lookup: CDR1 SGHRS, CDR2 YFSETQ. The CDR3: CASSPLEDRADTQYF. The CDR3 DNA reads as TGCGCCAGCAGCCCCTTGGAGGACAGGGCCGATACGCAGTATTTT.

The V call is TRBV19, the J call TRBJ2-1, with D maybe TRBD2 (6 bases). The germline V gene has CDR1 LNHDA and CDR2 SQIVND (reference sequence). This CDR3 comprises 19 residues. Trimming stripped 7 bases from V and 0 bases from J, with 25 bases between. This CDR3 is CASTRRGRGVLSSYNEQFF. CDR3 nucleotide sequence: TGTGCCAGTACCCGGAGGGGTCGAGGGGTCTTGAGCTCCTACAATGAGCAGTTCTTC.

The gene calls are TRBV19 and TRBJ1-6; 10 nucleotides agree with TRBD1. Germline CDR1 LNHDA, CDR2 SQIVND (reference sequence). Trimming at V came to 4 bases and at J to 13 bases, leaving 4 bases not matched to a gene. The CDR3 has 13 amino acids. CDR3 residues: CASSTDRGQPLHF. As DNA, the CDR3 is TGTGCCAGTAGTACCGACAGGGGGCAGCCCCTCCACTTT.

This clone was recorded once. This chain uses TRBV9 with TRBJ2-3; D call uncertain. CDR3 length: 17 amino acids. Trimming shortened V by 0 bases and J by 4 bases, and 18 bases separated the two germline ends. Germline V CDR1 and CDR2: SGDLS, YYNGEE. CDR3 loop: CASSVDGGGTLADTQYF. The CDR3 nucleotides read TGTGCCAGCAGCGTAGACGGCGGCGGCACACTTGCAGATACGCAGTATTTT. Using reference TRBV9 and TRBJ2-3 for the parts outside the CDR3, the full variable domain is DSGVTQTPKHLITATGQRVTLRCSPRSGDLSVYWYQQSLDQGLQFLIQYYNGEERAKGNILERFSAQQFPDLHSELNLSSLELGDSALYFCASSVDGGGTLADTQYFGPGTRLTVL.

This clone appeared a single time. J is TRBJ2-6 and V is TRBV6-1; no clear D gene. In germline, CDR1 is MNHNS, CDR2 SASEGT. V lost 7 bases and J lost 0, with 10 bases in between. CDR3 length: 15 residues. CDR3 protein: CASNTASSGANVLTF. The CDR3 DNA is TGTGCCAGCAATACCGCGAGCTCTGGGGCCAACGTCCTGACTTTC.

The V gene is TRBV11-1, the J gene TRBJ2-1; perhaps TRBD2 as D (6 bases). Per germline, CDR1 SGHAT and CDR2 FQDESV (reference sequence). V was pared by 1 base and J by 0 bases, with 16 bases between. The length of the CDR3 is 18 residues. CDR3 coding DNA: TGTGCCAGCAGCTTAGTGAGCGGGCCGCCGAGCTCCTACAATGAGCAGTTCTTC. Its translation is CASSLVSGPPSSYNEQFF.

The CDR3 coding sequence is TGCGCCAGCAGCCAAGTGAATCGCGCGAACACCGGGGAGCTGTTTTTT. It codes for CASSQVNRANTGELFF. V gene TRBV4-1 combines with J gene TRBJ2-2; D gene ambiguous. Germline values: CDR1 MGHRA, CDR2 YSYEKL. Trimming cost V 1 base and J 0 bases, with 9 bases left between them. There are 16 residues in the CDR3.

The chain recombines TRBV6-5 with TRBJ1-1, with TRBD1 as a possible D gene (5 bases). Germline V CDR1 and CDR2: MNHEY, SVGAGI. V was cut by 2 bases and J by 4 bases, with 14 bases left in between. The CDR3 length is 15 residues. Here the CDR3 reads CASSYVARRGTEAFF. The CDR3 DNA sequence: TGTGCCAGCAGTTACGTGGCACGGAGGGGCACTGAAGCTTTCTTT.

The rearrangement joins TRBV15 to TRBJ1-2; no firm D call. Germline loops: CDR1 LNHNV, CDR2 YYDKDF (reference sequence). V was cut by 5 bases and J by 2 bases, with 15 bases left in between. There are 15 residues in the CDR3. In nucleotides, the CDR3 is TGTGCCACCAGCGAAAAACCCCCTAAGAACTATGGCTACACCTTC. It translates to CATSEKPPKNYGYTF.